These T cell receptor beta chains were read from a single sample in a study of blood T cell repertoires in COVID-19. TCRdb's table, derived via immunoSEQ multiplex PCR, lists solely in-frame clones and lacks some. The sample holds 300,000 to 400,000 clones; 88% are singletons and the top ten take approximately 7.3%. Sequenced material: peripheral blood. Receptors were obtained from a woman between 70 and 85 years old with COVID-19, enrolled during active disease. Both conserved end residues are part of each CDR3. Each record gives: D gene, V gene, clone size, J gene, CDR3 DNA, CDR3 protein. A D gene is named only where the DNA matches it firmly. Expanded clones get a size class; other rows say once, few or many, or leave the size out.

>-|TRBV4-1|-|TRBJ1-1
TGCGCCAGCAGCCCAAAACAGGGCGGCACTGAAGCTTTCTTT
CASSPKQGGTEAFF
>-|TRBV19|-|TRBJ2-1
TGTGCCAGTAGTCCTACTGGTAATGAGCAGTTCTTC
CASSPTGNEQFF
>TRBD1|TRBV7-9|-|TRBJ1-6
TGTGCCAGCAGCGACCGGGACAGGGGTTTTGATAATTCACCCCTCCACTTT
CASSDRDRGFDNSPLHF
>-|TRBV2|-|TRBJ1-5
TGTGCCAGCAGTGTGGCGGGGAGCAGCAATCAGCCCCAGCATTTT
CASSVAGSSNQPQHF
>-|TRBV18|-|TRBJ1-1
TGTGCCAGCTCACCACGAGGTATTGGCACTGAAGCTTTCTTT
CASSPRGIGTEAFF
>-|TRBV9|-|TRBJ2-2
TGTGCCAGCAGCGCCAGCGAGCAGGGCCTCCGCAGCGGGGAGCTGTTTTTT
CASSASEQGLRSGELFF
>TRBD2|TRBV2|-|TRBJ2-1
TGTGCCAGCAGTGGGACTAGCGGGGGCCCCAATGAGCAGTTCTTC
CASSGTSGGPNEQFF
>TRBD1|TRBV5-1|-|TRBJ1-1
TGCGCCAGCAGCTCTACGGACAGGGTTATAGAAGCTTTCTTT
CASSSTDRVIEAFF
>TRBD2|TRBV30|once|TRBJ2-3
TGTGCCTGGAGTCTGACTAGCCCAGATACGCAGTATTTT
CAWSLTSPDTQYF
>TRBD1|TRBV7-7|-|TRBJ2-3
TGTGCCAGCAGCCAGACACAGGGGGAGGATACGCAGTATTTT
CASSQTQGEDTQYF
>TRBD1|TRBV25-1|-|TRBJ2-7
TGTGCCAGCAGGGGACAGGGTGGTTCCTACGAGCAGTACTTC
CASRGQGGSYEQYF
>-|TRBV18|-|TRBJ1-1
TGTGCCAGCTCAAATGATAGGGGAACCGGGAGGAACACTGAAGCTTTCTTT
CASSNDRGTGRNTEAFF
>TRBD1|TRBV5-6|-|TRBJ1-1
TGTGCCAGCAACCCGGGACAGGGGGTATTGCGAGCTTTCTTT
CASNPGQGVLRAFF
>TRBD1|TRBV28|-|TRBJ1-5
TGTGCCAGCAGTCGGGACAGGGCGGCTCAGCCCCAGCATTTT
CASSRDRAAQPQHF
>TRBD2|TRBV19|-|TRBJ2-1
TGTGCCAGTAGTACTCCCCTCGCGCGGACTAGCGGGGGATCAAGGTACAATGAGCAGTTCTTC
CASSTPLARTSGGSRYNEQFF
>TRBD1|TRBV5-8|-|TRBJ2-1
TGTGCCAGCAGCTTGGTTGGGACAGGGGGCTCCTACAATGAGCAGTTCTTC
CASSLVGTGGSYNEQFF
>-|TRBV5-1|few|TRBJ1-4
TGCGCCAGCAGCCCCCCAGGGACAACTAATGAAAAACTGTTTTTT
CASSPPGTTNEKLFF
>TRBD2|TRBV5-1|-|TRBJ2-5
TGCGCCAGCAGCTTGGCCTGGGATAGCGGGGTGCAAGAGACCCAGTACTTC
CASSLAWDSGVQETQYF
>-|TRBV13|-|TRBJ1-2
TGTGCCAGCAGCCCCCCCTCAGGGGTCAACTATGGCTACACCTTC
CASSPPSGVNYGYTF
>-|TRBV24-1|few|TRBJ1-6
TGTGCCACCAGTGATTTTGCACCGGGAGACCCCTATAATTCACCCCTCCACTTT
CATSDFAPGDPYNSPLHF
>-|TRBV24-1|-|TRBJ1-1
TGTGCCACCAGTGACCGAGGGGGAGCTTTCTTT
CATSDRGGAFF
>TRBD1|TRBV3-1/TRBV3-2|-|TRBJ1-2
TGTGCCAGCAGACTTATGACAGGGAACTATGGCTACACCTTC
CASRLMTGNYGYTF
>-|TRBV5-1|-|TRBJ2-1
TGCGCCAGCAGCTTTTCCCAGAGGTTCTACAATGAGCAGTTCTTC
CASSFSQRFYNEQFF
>-|TRBV28|-|TRBJ2-5
TGTGCCAGCGGGGCCGAAGACAGCCAAGAGACCCAGTACTTC
CASGAEDSQETQYF
>-|TRBV29-1|once|TRBJ2-3
TGCAGCGTCCGAGGTCCCCTGGCAGATACGCAGTATTTT
CSVRGPLADTQYF
>TRBD1|TRBV5-5|-|TRBJ1-5
TGTGCCAGCAGCACAGGGGTTAATCAGCCCCAGCATTTT
CASSTGVNQPQHF
>TRBD1|TRBV5-1|-|TRBJ2-5
TGCGCCAGCAGCTCACAGGGGGAGACCCAGTACTTC
CASSSQGETQYF
>TRBD2|TRBV5-1|once|TRBJ2-3
TGCGCCAGCAGCCCTGGTACGGGGGGGACGGTAGATACGCAGTATTTT
CASSPGTGGTVDTQYF
>-|TRBV19|-|TRBJ2-3
TGTGCCAGTAGTATGTTGATAGCGCCTCTGGGGGATACGCAGTATTTT
CASSMLIAPLGDTQYF
>-|TRBV6-2/TRBV6-3|-|TRBJ1-5
TGTGCCAGCAGTTACGAGGGCCAGCCCCAGCATTTT
CASSYEGQPQHF
>-|TRBV12-5|-|TRBJ1-1
TGTGCTAGTGCCTGGGGGGGGCTTTACACTGAAGCTTTCTTT
CASAWGGLYTEAFF
>-|TRBV7-9|-|TRBJ2-2
TGTGCCAGCAGCTTAGCGGCCAGCACCGGGGAGCTGTTTTTT
CASSLAASTGELFF
>-|TRBV5-1|-|TRBJ1-1
TGCGCCAGCACCCAGGGGACTGAAGCTTTCTTT
CASTQGTEAFF
>-|TRBV6-2/TRBV6-3|-|TRBJ2-3
TGTGCCAGCAGTTCGACGGGCGGGACAGATACGCAGTATTTT
CASSSTGGTDTQYF
>TRBD1|TRBV5-8|-|TRBJ1-2
TGTGCCAGCAGCTTGAGACAGGGAGGCTACACCTTC
CASSLRQGGYTF
>-|TRBV5-1|-|TRBJ1-1
TGCGCCAGCAGCTTGGTTACAGAGAACACTGAAGCTTTCTTT
CASSLVTENTEAFF
>-|TRBV24-1|-|TRBJ1-1
TGTGCCACCAGTGAAGCAGGGATGAACACTGAAGCTTTCTTT
CATSEAGMNTEAFF
>-|TRBV5-1|once|TRBJ2-5
TGCGCCAGCAGCGGCGACTTGGGGACCCAGTACTTC
CASSGDLGTQYF
>-|TRBV5-1|-|TRBJ2-1
TGCGCCAGCAGCTTGGCGCCGGGGGGCAACAATGAGCAGTTCTTC
CASSLAPGGNNEQFF
>TRBD1|TRBV2|-|TRBJ1-1
TGTGCCAGCAGGGATTCAGGGGGTTTAGAAGCTTTCTTT
CASRDSGGLEAFF
>-|TRBV27|-|TRBJ1-3
TGTGCCAGCAGTTTACAGGCAGGAAACACCATATATTTT
CASSLQAGNTIYF
>-|TRBV11-2|few|TRBJ2-7
TGTGCCAGCAGCTTAGGGCTAGCGAGCGCCTACGAGCAGTACTTC
CASSLGLASAYEQYF
>TRBD1|TRBV7-9|-|TRBJ1-3
TGTGCCAGCAGCCCGGGACAGGGGGCTTACTCTGGAAACACCATATATTTT
CASSPGQGAYSGNTIYF
>TRBD1|TRBV5-6|-|TRBJ1-2
TGTGCCAGCAGCCCGGGACAGAACTATGGCTACACCTTC
CASSPGQNYGYTF
>-|TRBV20-1|-|TRBJ2-7
TGCAGCGCATCCAGGGACGAGCAGTACTTC
CSASRDEQYF
>-|TRBV7-9|-|TRBJ2-7
TGTGCCAGCAGCTTGCGGGATCCCGAGCAGTACTTC
CASSLRDPEQYF
>-|TRBV5-6|-|TRBJ1-5
TGTGCCAGCAGCTTACTGCAGGGGAACCAGCCCCAGCATTTT
CASSLLQGNQPQHF
>TRBD1|TRBV30|-|TRBJ1-2
TGTGCCTGGACCCAGGGGGCTCGGGGCTACACCTTC
CAWTQGARGYTF
>TRBD1|TRBV5-6|few|TRBJ1-5
TGTGCCAGCAGCTTGGGGACAGGGAAGCAGCCCCAGCATTTT
CASSLGTGKQPQHF
>-|TRBV2|-|TRBJ2-3
TGTGCCAGCACCGTATACACAGATACGCAGTATTTT
CASTVYTDTQYF
>TRBD2|TRBV29-1|-|TRBJ2-1
TGCAGCGTTGGAGCGGGGGTTGAGCAGTTCTTC
CSVGAGVEQFF
>TRBD2|TRBV3-1/TRBV3-2|-|TRBJ2-1
TGTGCCAGCAGCCAAGTTTCGAACGGGGGGAGTTACAATGAGCAGTTCTTC
CASSQVSNGGSYNEQFF